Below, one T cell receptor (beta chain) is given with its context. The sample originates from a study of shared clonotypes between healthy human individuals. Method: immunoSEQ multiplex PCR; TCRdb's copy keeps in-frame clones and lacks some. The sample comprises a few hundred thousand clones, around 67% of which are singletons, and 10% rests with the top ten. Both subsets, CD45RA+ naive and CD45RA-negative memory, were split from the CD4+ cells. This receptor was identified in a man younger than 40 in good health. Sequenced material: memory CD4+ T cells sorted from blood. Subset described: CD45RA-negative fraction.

The CDR3 coding sequence is TGCGCCAGCATCTGGGGTCCAGGGACGCCAACGCACCAGCAGTATTTT. This codes for CASIWGPGTPTHQQYF. This sequence joins TRBV4-1 and TRBJ2-3; the D call may be TRBD1 or TRBD2 (5 bases each). V gave up 7 bases and J gave up 11 bases, with 28 bases separating them. This CDR3 has 16 amino acids. From germline, CDR1 is MGHRA and CDR2 YSYEKL.